The next 28 T cell receptor beta chains were all read from a single sample in a study. TCRdb re-analysed the 5' RACE reads in MiXCR, keeping a single row per CDR3 protein. This table has roughly 54,000 distinct CDR3 sequences, roughly 18% appearing once. The source material was naive CD4+ T cells sorted from blood. Subset defined: naive CD4+ T cells, CD4+CD45RA+CD25-. The origin of the receptors is a female donor with breast cancer.

J is TRBJ2-3 and V is TRBV11-3; 7 positions match TRBD1. The ends lost 5 bases at V and 0 bases at J; junction bases unmatched: 5. The CDR3 spans 15 residues. CDR1 is SGHNT and CDR2 is YENEEA in the germline V gene. The CDR3 spells CASSQRQGSTDTQYF. The CDR3 DNA is TGTGCCAGCAGCCAGAGACAGGGTAGCACAGATACGCAGTATTTT.

The chain couples TRBV2 to TRBJ1-1; D unresolved. Trimming shortened V by 7 bases and J by 1 base, and 4 bases separated the two germline ends. Germline V gene data show CDR1 as SNHLY and CDR2 as FYNNEI. The CDR3 length is 11 residues. CDR3 in amino acids: CASTENTEAFF. CDR3 nucleotide sequence: TGTGCCAGCACAGAGAACACTGAAGCTTTCTTT.

This clonotype came up many times. CDR3 DNA sequence: TGCAGCTCCCGAACGGGAGATTTGGACGAGCAGTACTTC. This gives the protein CSSRTGDLDEQYF. The rearrangement joins TRBV29-1 to TRBJ2-7; a weak D match, TRBD2 (6 bases). The CDR3 totals 13 residues. The V gene lost 8 bases and the J gene lost 5 bases, with 19 bases spanning the gap. CDR1 is SQVTM and CDR2 is ANQGSEA in the germline V gene.

The chain employs TRBV5-1 and TRBJ1-2; D gene unclear. The CDR3 is made up of 15 amino acids. The ends were cut back, 0 bases at V and 5 bases at J, with 14 bases in the middle. Germline assignment: CDR1 SGHRS and CDR2 YFSETQ. The chain's CDR3 is CASSLAWSSGYGYTF. As DNA, the CDR3 is TGCGCCAGCAGCTTGGCCTGGAGTTCCGGGTATGGCTACACCTTC.

At least ten counts were recorded for this clonotype. In DNA, the CDR3 is TGTGCCAGCAGAATTAGACAGGGTAACTATGGCTACACCTTC. Amino acids: CASRIRQGNYGYTF. The chain has TRBV12-3 or TRBV12-4 and TRBJ1-2; 7 bases align to TRBD1. The CDR3 is made up of 14 amino acids. V lost 6 bases and J lost 1; bases outside the gene matches: 5.

This chain joins TRBV5-5 and TRBJ1-2, with unresolved D. V was cut by 4 bases and J by 8 bases, with 21 bases left in between. This CDR3 spans 15 amino acids. The germline CDR1 and CDR2 sequences are SGHKS and YYEKEE (reference sequence). The chain's CDR3 is CASSRGQGLEGGYTF. The CDR3, as DNA: TGTGCCAGCAGCCGGGGTCAAGGTTTGGAGGGAGGCTACACCTTC. Combining the CDR3 with reference TRBV5-5 and TRBJ1-2 gives the whole variable domain DAGVTQSPTHLIKTRGQQVTLRCSPISGHKSVSWYQQVLGQGPQFIFQYYEKEERGRGNFPDRFSARQFPNYSSELNVNALLLGDSALYLCASSRGQGLEGGYTFGSGTRLTVV.

The sample holds many counts of this clonotype. The chain recombines TRBV10-3 with TRBJ1-2, with TRBD1 matching over 8 bases. V lost 2 bases, J lost 8 bases, and 4 bases stayed unmatched. Per germline, CDR1 ENHRY and CDR2 SYGVKD. CDR3 length equals 13 residues. The CDR3 DNA sequence: TGTGCCATCAGTGAGCAGGGGGCGCAAGGCTACACCTTC. Its translation: CAISEQGAQGYTF.

With regard to this clonotype: An end of the junction differs from the germline gene, which may be a read error. This chain links TRBV28 with TRBJ1-2; D is ambiguous. This CDR3 spans 13 amino acids. Germline loops: CDR1 MDHEN, CDR2 SYDVKM. As DNA, the CDR3 is TGTGCCAGCAGTTTACGGGGTGACTATGGCTGCACCTTC. Translated: CASSLRGDYGCTF.

This clonotype was observed a handful of times. The chain links TRBV10-1 to TRBJ2-1; D is ambiguous. V was pared by 8 bases and J by 5 bases, with 16 bases between. Germline V gene sequence: CDR1 WNHNN, CDR2 SYGVQD (reference sequence). CDR3 length: 14 residues. Here the CDR3 reads CASGRTTANNEQFF. CDR3 nucleotides: TGCGCCAGCGGCAGGACCACGGCAAACAATGAGCAGTTCTTC.

The chain joins TRBV20-1 to TRBJ1-6; D perhaps matches TRBD1 (5 bases). The V gene lost 0 bases and the J gene lost 2 bases, with 11 bases spanning the gap. The CDR3 totals 16 residues. In germline, CDR1 is DFQATT, CDR2 SNEGSKA (reference sequence). Here the CDR3 reads CSARDRGVPYNSPLHF. For the CDR3, the DNA is TGCAGTGCTAGAGATCGGGGGGTCCCCTATAATTCACCCCTCCACTTT.

This chain joins TRBV18 and TRBJ1-5; TRBD1 is a possible D gene (5 bases). In germline, CDR1 is KGHSH, CDR2 LQKENI. This CDR3 is built from 13 residues. Trimming removed 3 bases from V and 4 bases from J, with 7 bases in between. This CDR3 reads CASSPAGNQPQHF. The CDR3 DNA reads as TGTGCCAGCTCACCGGCAGGGAATCAGCCCCAGCATTTT.

The chain joins TRBV12-3 or TRBV12-4 to TRBJ2-1; no clear D. Trimming shortened V by 3 bases and J by 5 bases, and 11 bases separated the two germline ends. This CDR3 contains 14 residues. The CDR3 DNA follows: TGTGCCAGCAGTTTCTTGCCCGAAAACAATGAGCAGTTCTTC. This codes for CASSFLPENNEQFF.

This clonotype was detected ten times or more. J is TRBJ2-7 and V is TRBV20-1; D gene uncertain. This CDR3 has 11 residues. Germline CDR1 DFQATT, CDR2 SNEGSKA (reference sequence). The V and J ends lost 4 bases and 6 bases respectively, with 10 bases between them. The CDR3 is CSATTPAEQYF. The CDR3 DNA reads TGCAGTGCTACTACCCCCGCCGAGCAGTACTTC.

This clonotype was counted at least ten times. The gene calls are TRBV20-1 and TRBJ2-5; 8 nucleotides match TRBD2. Looked up from germline, CDR1 is DFQATT and CDR2 is SNEGSKA (reference sequence). The CDR3 is made up of 13 amino acids. Trimming removed 7 bases from V and 5 bases from J; junction bases left unmatched: 9. CDR3 DNA: TGCAGTGTCAGAGCGGGAGTTAAGGAGACCCAGTACTTC. This encodes CSVRAGVKETQYF.

Many counts were recorded for this clonotype. The V call is TRBV7-2, the J call TRBJ1-5; D gene uncertain. The CDR3 has 15 amino acids. The V and J ends lost 4 bases and 5 bases respectively, with 15 bases between them. Germline V lookup: CDR1 SGHTA, CDR2 FQGNSA. The CDR3 nucleotides read TGTGCCAGCAGCTCCTGGGGAGGGAGTCATCAGCCCCAGCATTTT. Amino acids: CASSSWGGSHQPQHF.

A remark on this clonotype: This may be a read error: a much more frequent sequence differs by one nucleotide. The rearrangement links TRBV18 to TRBJ2-7; 10 nucleotides align to TRBD1. The germline V gene encodes CDR1 KGHSH and CDR2 LQKENI. The CDR3 sequence is 15 residues long. V was clipped by 2 bases and J by 5 bases; unmatched bases: 6. The CDR3 nucleotides read TGTGCCAGCTCACCAGCCCGACAGGGGGCTGACGAGCAGTACTTC. Its protein product is CASSPARQGADEQYF.

This sequence joins TRBV3-1 and TRBJ1-3; D is possibly TRBD1 (5 bases). This CDR3 contains 13 residues. Per the germline V gene, CDR1 is LGHDT and CDR2 is YNNKEL (reference sequence). The V end lost 6 bases, the J end lost 2 bases, and 8 bases lay between the germline ends. This CDR3 reads CASSSGPGNTIYF. The CDR3 nucleotides read TGTGCCAGCAGTTCAGGGCCTGGAAACACCATATATTTT.

Only a few counts were recorded for this clonotype. The chain has TRBV5-1 and TRBJ2-1; TRBD2 aligns across 12 bases. The V gene end was trimmed by 5 bases and the J gene end by 6 bases; junction bases not matched to a gene: 6. The CDR3 spans 15 residues. Germline V lookup: CDR1 SGHRS, CDR2 YFSETQ. Here the CDR3 reads CASRSLAGGGNEQFF. CDR3 in DNA: TGCGCCAGCAGATCACTAGCGGGAGGAGGCAATGAGCAGTTCTTC.

Of note for this clonotype: This may be a read error: a much more frequent sequence differs by one nucleotide. The CDR3 does not end in the conserved phenylalanine or tryptophan, so this is likely a read error. The J gene is TRBJ2-7, the V gene TRBV6-1, with 15 bases aligning to TRBD2. The germline gives CDR1 MNHNS, CDR2 SASEGT. CDR3 length equals 17 residues. Losses at the gene ends were 7 bases for V and 2 bases for J; bases not matched to a gene: 9. Written as DNA, the CDR3 is TGTGCCAGCAATCTCGGACTAGCGGGAGGGGGAACCTACGAGCAGTACTCC. Translating gives CASNLGLAGGGTYEQYS.

This clonotype showed up just a few times. V usage is TRBV5-1 and J usage is TRBJ2-2, with D unresolved. CDR3 length equals 13 residues. The germline V gene encodes CDR1 SGHRS and CDR2 YFSETQ. Trimming removed 0 bases at V and 10 bases at J, with 10 bases between. As DNA, the CDR3 is TGCGCCAGCAGCTTGGTTCGGCAGGCGGAGCTGTTTTTT. Translating it yields CASSLVRQAELFF.

The chain combines TRBV12-3 or TRBV12-4 with TRBJ2-7, with D possibly TRBD1 on 6 matching bases. The CDR3 is made up of 16 amino acids. V was pared by 3 bases and J by 6 bases, with 21 bases between. The CDR3 coding sequence is TGTGCCAGCAGTTTTGATTTGGGGGCTGTCCCGTCCGAGCAGTACTTC. It encodes CASSFDLGAVPSEQYF.

J is TRBJ2-2 and V is TRBV7-2; 7 nucleotides match TRBD2. Germline V gene sequence: CDR1 SGHTA, CDR2 FQGNSA. V was clipped by 7 bases and J by 3 bases; unmatched bases: 14. CDR3 length: 17 residues. The CDR3 sequence is CASTSYKGGFDTGELFF. The CDR3 region has the DNA TGTGCCAGCACCTCCTATAAGGGAGGGTTCGACACCGGGGAGCTGTTTTTT.

Many counts were recorded for this clonotype. The chain links TRBV29-1 to TRBJ2-3, with TRBD1 matching 8 bases. The CDR3 length is 14 residues. V was clipped by 3 bases and J by 1 base; unmatched bases: 3. Per germline, CDR1 SQVTM and CDR2 ANQGSEA. CDR3 sequence: CSVETGQGTDTQYF. The DNA for the CDR3 is TGCAGCGTTGAGACGGGACAGGGCACAGATACGCAGTATTTT.

This clonotype was recorded at least ten times. This chain uses TRBV7-9 with TRBJ1-5; weak D call: TRBD1 (5 bases). The length of the CDR3 is 13 residues. The germline V and J ends were trimmed by 4 bases and 5 bases, with 9 bases remaining between them. Germline V lookup: CDR1 SEHNR, CDR2 FQNEAQ (reference sequence). CDR3 nucleotide sequence: TGTGCCAGCAGCTACCAGGGTGATCAGCCCCAGCATTTT. Its translation: CASSYQGDQPQHF.

The CDR3 DNA reads as TGCGCCAGCAGACCCACAGGGCGCTGTGGCTACACCTTC. Translation gives CASRPTGRCGYTF. The gene calls are TRBV4-1 and TRBJ1-2; TRBD1 is a possible D gene (6 bases). Per germline, CDR1 MGHRA and CDR2 YSYEKL. Trimming left V 6 bases short and J 7 bases short, with 15 bases between. The CDR3 spans 13 residues.

This chain connects TRBV10-3 to TRBJ2-3; 9 nucleotides line up with TRBD2. Trimming took 6 bases from V and 5 from J; bases not matched to a gene: 12. The germline V gene has CDR1 ENHRY and CDR2 SYGVKD. This CDR3 contains 16 residues. The CDR3 bases are TGTGCCATCAGAGACCCGACTAGCGGCGGGTTAGATACGCAGTATTTT. It translates to CAIRDPTSGGLDTQYF.

The J gene is TRBJ1-2, the V gene TRBV11-1, with a possible D match to TRBD1 (5 bases). The CDR3 totals 13 residues. The V gene's germline CDR1 is SGHAT and CDR2 FQDESV (reference sequence). The V and J ends lost 5 bases and 4 bases respectively, with 11 bases between them. CDR3 in DNA: TGTGCCAGCAGCACTAGACAGACCTATGGCTACACCTTC. It translates to CASSTRQTYGYTF.

About this clonotype: A much larger clone is a single base away; this may be a read error. This chain joins TRBV9 and TRBJ1-2; D is ambiguous. This CDR3 is built from 14 residues. The germline V gene has CDR1 SGDLS and CDR2 YYNGEE. Trimming removed 3 bases at V and 8 bases at J, with 17 bases between. As DNA, the CDR3 is TGTGCCAGCAGCGCTCAACCTGGGGATACGGGCTACACCTTC. This codes for CASSAQPGDTGYTF.